This TCR beta chain was sequenced during a study of graft-versus-host responses after intestinal transplantation. In regard to this clone: As yet, its antigen is unknown.

Some clones are missing from TCRdb's copy, which holds only in-frame ones; the method was immunoSEQ multiplex PCR. This table holds around 64,000 clones, 85% to 95% found once. Findings and limits, study-wide: GvH clone levels peaked in circulation, and this peak was associated with early post-transplant HvG declines. GvH clones occurred in recipient marrow; some first appeared in ileum or blood. Patients with graft-donor T cell macrochimerism had high graft-versus-host to host-versus-graft clonal ratios in allografts.

The source material was unstimulated CD4+ T cells sorted from spleen or lymph node cells, sampled before transplant. The sequence derives from a human donor who was the organ donor for an intestinal transplant.

The CDR3 DNA sequence: TGTGCCAGCAGCTTAACAGGGCGCACAGATACGCAGTATTTT. Translating gives CASSLTGRTDTQYF. The chain carries TRBV7-3 and TRBJ2-3; D is undetermined. This CDR3 is 14 amino acids long. Between the trimmed V and J ends, which lost 0 bases and 1 base, there was a span of 5 bases. In germline, CDR1 is SGHTA, CDR2 FQGTGA. The full variable domain, its missing parts supplied by reference TRBV7-3 and TRBJ2-3, is GAGVSQTPSNKVTEKGKYVELRCDPISGHTALYWYRQSLGQGPEFLIYFQGTGAADDSGLPNDRFFAVRPEGSVSTLKIQRTERGDSAVYLCASSLTGRTDTQYFGPGTRLTVL.